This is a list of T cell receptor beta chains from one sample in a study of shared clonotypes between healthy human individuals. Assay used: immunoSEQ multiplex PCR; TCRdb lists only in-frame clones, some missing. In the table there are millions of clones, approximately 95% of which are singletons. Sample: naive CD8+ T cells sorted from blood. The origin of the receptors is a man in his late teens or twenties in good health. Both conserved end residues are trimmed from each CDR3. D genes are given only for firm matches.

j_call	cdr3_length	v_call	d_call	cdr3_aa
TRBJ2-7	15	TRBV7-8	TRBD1	ASSLVPEGTGVYEQY
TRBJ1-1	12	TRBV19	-	ASSQDGTYTEAF
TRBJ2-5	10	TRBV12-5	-	ASGRAQETQY
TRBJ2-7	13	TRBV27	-	ASSPSTTGNYEQY
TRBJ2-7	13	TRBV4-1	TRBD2	ASSQDRGGLYEQY
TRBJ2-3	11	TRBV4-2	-	ASSQEALDTQY
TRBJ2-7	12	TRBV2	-	ASSEGWGSYEQY
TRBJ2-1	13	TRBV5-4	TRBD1	ASSQDRDSYNEQF
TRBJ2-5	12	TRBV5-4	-	ASSFRDGVETQY
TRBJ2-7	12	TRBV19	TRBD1	ASSMTGASYEQY